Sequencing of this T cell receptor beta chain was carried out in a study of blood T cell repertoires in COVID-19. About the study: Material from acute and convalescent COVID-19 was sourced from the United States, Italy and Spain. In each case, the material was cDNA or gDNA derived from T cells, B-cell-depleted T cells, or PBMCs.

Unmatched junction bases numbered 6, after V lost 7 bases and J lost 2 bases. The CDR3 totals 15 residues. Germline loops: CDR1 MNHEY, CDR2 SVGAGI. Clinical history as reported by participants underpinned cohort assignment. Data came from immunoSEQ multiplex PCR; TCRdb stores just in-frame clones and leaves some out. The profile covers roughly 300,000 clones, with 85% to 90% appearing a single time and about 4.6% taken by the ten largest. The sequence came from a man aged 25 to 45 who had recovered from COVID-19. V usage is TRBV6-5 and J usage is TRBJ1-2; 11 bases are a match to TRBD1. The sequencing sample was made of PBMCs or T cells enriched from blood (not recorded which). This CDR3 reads CASNSGQGGNYGYTF. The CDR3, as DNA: TGTGCCAGCAACTCGGGACAGGGGGGAAACTATGGCTACACCTTC.